These 15 T cell receptor beta chains came from one sample sequenced in a study of blood T cell repertoires in COVID-19. Generated by immunoSEQ multiplex PCR, the TCRdb table keeps only in-frame clones and is missing some. In the table there are hundreds of thousands of clones, approximately 79% of which are singletons. Specimen: peripheral blood. These receptor sequences come from a woman in her thirties or forties with active or convalescent COVID-19.

The V call is TRBV28, the J call TRBJ1-4; 11 bases line up with TRBD1. V dropped 5 bases and J dropped 8; count of bases not matched to a gene: 7. This CDR3 comprises 15 residues. Germline loops: CDR1 MDHEN, CDR2 SYDVKM. This CDR3 reads CASSPQGTGGEKLFF. As DNA, the CDR3 is TGTGCCAGCAGTCCACAAGGGACAGGGGGGGAAAAACTGTTTTTT.

The CDR3 here is CAISGGRVASVETQYF. CDR3 in DNA: TGTGCCATCAGTGGGGGGAGGGTTGCATCCGTAGAGACCCAGTACTTC. The V and J genes are TRBV10-3 and TRBJ2-5, with TRBD2 matching over 7 bases. The CDR3 is made up of 16 amino acids. Germline V CDR1 and CDR2: ENHRY, SYGVKD. Losses at the gene ends were 4 bases for V and 4 bases for J; bases not matched to a gene: 12.

The CDR3 region has the DNA TGTGCCAGCAGCGCTAGCGGGGGGGCAATAGATACGCAGTATTTT. Its protein product is CASSASGGAIDTQYF. The rearrangement links TRBV7-3 to TRBJ2-3; TRBD2 matches at 12 bases. Germline CDR1 reads SGHTA; CDR2 reads FQGTGA. This CDR3 has 15 amino acids. J gave up 5 bases and V 5 bases, and 5 bases lay outside the gene matches.

The chain links TRBV28 to TRBJ2-1; 8 bases are a match to TRBD2. Germline CDR1 is MDHEN and CDR2 is SYDVKM. Germline trimming cut 7 bases from V and 3 bases from J; bases unmatched to any gene: 8. The CDR3 totals 15 residues. CDR3 in amino acids: CASIYGGAYYNEQFF. Written as DNA, the CDR3 is TGTGCCAGCATCTACGGGGGGGCCTACTACAATGAGCAGTTCTTC.

The chain has TRBV7-6 and TRBJ1-1; 8 positions match TRBD1. V gave up 3 bases and J gave up 1 base; unmatched junction bases: 4. The CDR3 consists of 15 residues. Germline lookup yields CDR1 SGHVS and CDR2 FNYEAQ. CDR3 in DNA: TGTGCCAGCAGCTTGACAGGACAGGGGAACACTGAAGCTTTCTTT. Translating it yields CASSLTGQGNTEAFF.

This clone has a single count. V is TRBV12-3 or TRBV12-4 and J is TRBJ1-1; D uncertain. The V end was cut by 2 bases, the J end by 10 bases, with 8 bases between. This CDR3 has 11 residues. The CDR3 sequence is CASSLSESAFF. CDR3 coding DNA: TGTGCCAGCAGTTTATCCGAGTCAGCTTTCTTT.

The J gene is TRBJ1-5, the V gene TRBV2; tentatively, D is TRBD1 (6 bases). Trimming cost V 8 bases and J 3 bases, with 8 bases left between them. The CDR3 is 12 amino acids. CDR1 and CDR2 (germline): SNHLY, FYNNEI. The CDR3 DNA follows: TGTGCCAGCGGACAGATCAATCAGCCCCAGCATTTT. As protein: CASGQINQPQHF.

The chain employs TRBV2 and TRBJ1-2, with 7 bases lining up with TRBD1. J gave up 6 bases and V 6 bases, and 13 bases lay outside the gene matches. Germline loops: CDR1 SNHLY, CDR2 FYNNEI. CDR3 length equals 15 residues. The CDR3 DNA reads as TGTGCCAGCAGACCAGGGACAGTAAATAAGGATGGCTACACCTTC. Amino acid sequence: CASRPGTVNKDGYTF.

The V gene is TRBV5-1, the J gene TRBJ2-5, with 12 bases identical to TRBD2. The junction had 24 bases not matched to a gene; V was cut back by 1 base and J by 5 bases. Per the germline V gene, CDR1 is SGHRS and CDR2 is YFSETQ. There are 22 residues in the CDR3. The CDR3 reads CASSLRMSGTSGLDAIRETQYF. The CDR3 bases are TGCGCCAGCAGCTTGAGAATGTCCGGGACTAGCGGGTTAGATGCGATCCGGGAGACCCAGTACTTC.

The chain uses TRBV28 and TRBJ1-5; D is possibly TRBD1 (5 bases). CDR1 and CDR2 from the germline V gene are MDHEN and SYDVKM. The CDR3 extends over 15 amino acids. Trimming cost V 1 base and J 0 bases, with 7 bases left between them. In nucleotides, the CDR3 is TGTGCCAGCAGTTTATACAGGTCTAGCAATCAGCCCCAGCATTTT. This translates into CASSLYRSSNQPQHF.

The CDR3 loop reads CASSRDRGIGYGYTF. For the CDR3, the DNA is TGTGCCAGCAGCCGGGACAGGGGGATCGGCTATGGCTACACCTTC. The V call is TRBV5-4, the J call TRBJ1-2, with 11 bases matching TRBD1. Trimming removed 4 bases from V and 4 bases from J; junction bases left unmatched: 6. The CDR3 sequence is 15 residues long. CDR1 SGHNT and CDR2 YYREEE come from the germline V gene (reference sequence).

The V gene is TRBV2, the J gene TRBJ1-6; D is perhaps TRBD1 (6 bases). The CDR3 loop spans 14 amino acids. V lost 8 bases to trimming and J lost 5 bases, with 13 bases between them. CDR1 and CDR2 (germline): SNHLY, FYNNEI. The CDR3 DNA follows: TGTGCCAGCGGTCCCTGGACAGATAATTCACCCCTCCACTTT. It encodes CASGPWTDNSPLHF.

The chain joins TRBV3-1 (or the pseudogene TRBV3-2) to TRBJ1-4; tentative D call: TRBD1 (5 bases). The CDR3 covers 16 residues. CDR1 is LGHDT, CDR2 YNNKEL, per germline (reference sequence). V gave up 3 bases and J gave up 6 bases, with 17 bases separating them. In DNA form, the CDR3 reads TGTGCCAGCAGCCACACCCCGCCACAGGCTGATGAAAAACTGTTTTTT. Amino acids: CASSHTPPQADEKLFF.

This sequence joins TRBV11-2 and TRBJ2-3; a possible D gene is TRBD2 (5 bases). The germline CDR1 and CDR2 sequences are SGHAT and FQNNGV. V was trimmed by 5 bases and J by 0 bases, leaving 15 bases between them. The CDR3 covers 16 residues. CDR3 in DNA: TGTGCCAGCAGCCCCCTTTTCGGCGGGAGCACAGATACGCAGTATTTT. Protein product: CASSPLFGGSTDTQYF.

This chain connects TRBV7-9 to TRBJ1-4; 7 bases map to TRBD1. From germline, CDR1 is SEHNR and CDR2 FQNEAQ (reference sequence). The CDR3 runs to 15 residues. V lost 0 bases to trimming and J lost 5 bases; unmatched junction nucleotides: 3. The CDR3 DNA sequence: TGTGCCAGCAGCTTAGCGTGGGACAGCAATGAAAAACTGTTTTTT. It translates to CASSLAWDSNEKLFF. Together with reference TRBV7-9 and TRBJ1-4, the CDR3 gives the full variable domain: DTGVSQNPRHKITKRGQNVTFRCDPISEHNRLYWYRQTLGQGPEFLTYFQNEAQLEKSRLLSDRFSAERPKGSFSTLEIQRTEQGDSAMYLCASSLAWDSNEKLFFGSGTQLSVL.